This passage covers 16 T cell receptor beta chains from one sample sequenced in a study of cytomegalovirus exposure and HLA in healthy donors. The PCR employed 60 Vbeta primers together with 13 Jbeta primers. The assay was immunoSEQ multiplex PCR, and TCRdb's table has in-frame clones only and misses some. The sample has more than 85,000 clones; roughly three quarters are singletons. Sequenced input: PBMCs. These receptor sequences come from a male donor in good health and CMV-seropositive.

The J gene is TRBJ2-3, the V gene TRBV9, with 7 bases that match TRBD1. The CDR3 runs 18 residues. V lost 3 bases and J lost 3; bases outside the gene matches: 16. Germline CDR1 SGDLS, CDR2 YYNGEE. The CDR3 spells CASSAERGLGGLTDTQYF. CDR3 sequence (DNA): TGTGCCAGCAGCGCGGAAAGGGGGTTAGGGGGCTTAACAGATACGCAGTATTTT.

J is TRBJ2-2 and V is TRBV13, with D possibly matching TRBD2 (6 bases). The CDR3 runs to 13 residues. Germline V gives CDR1 PRHDT, CDR2 FYEKMQ (reference sequence). Trimming removed 8 bases from V and 6 bases from J, with 13 bases in between. CDR3 sequence (DNA): TGTGCCAGCCGCTCTGCTAGCGCCGGGGAGCTGTTTTTT. Translated, it gives CASRSASAGELFF.

This chain links TRBV30 with TRBJ2-1, with D hard to call. Per the germline V gene, CDR1 is GTSNPN and CDR2 is SVGIG (reference sequence). CDR3 length equals 13 residues. V was pared by 0 bases and J by 3 bases, with 6 bases between. The CDR3 nucleotides read TGTGCCTGGAGTGTAACCGGCTACAATGAGCAGTTCTTC. Protein sequence: CAWSVTGYNEQFF.

This chain joins TRBV28 and TRBJ1-4; D not certain. This CDR3 is built from 16 residues. Trimming took off 2 bases at V and 8 bases at J, with 18 bases between the two ends. Germline loops: CDR1 MDHEN, CDR2 SYDVKM. CDR3 bases: TGTGCCAGCAGTTTAAAGGCCCCGGCCCGAGGGGAAAAACTGTTTTTT. Translated: CASSLKAPARGEKLFF.

Points on this clone: Within the sample, other DNA sequences also encode this same CDR3. The chain recombines TRBV19 with TRBJ2-7; 11 bases match TRBD2. Looked up from germline, CDR1 is LNHDA and CDR2 is SQIVND (reference sequence). The trim removed 5 bases at V and 1 base at J, leaving 7 bases unmatched. CDR3 length equals 16 residues. CDR3 region: CASSLTGTSGSYEQYF. Written as DNA, the CDR3 is TGTGCCAGTAGTTTGACCGGGACTAGCGGATCCTACGAGCAGTACTTC.

Only one count was recorded for this clone. The chain is built from TRBV6-6 and TRBJ2-7; TRBD2 might be the D (6 bases). The V gene lost 1 base and the J gene lost 12 bases, with 10 bases spanning the gap. Germline CDR1 MNHNY, CDR2 SVGAGI (reference sequence). This CDR3 contains 11 residues. CDR3 sequence reads: CASSYWGEAYF. The CDR3 DNA sequence: TGTGCCAGCAGTTACTGGGGGGAGGCGTACTTC.

V gene TRBV30 combines with J gene TRBJ1-1, with no clear D. Deletions cut 3 bases from V and 1 base from J, with 12 bases between. There are 14 residues in the CDR3. Germline CDR1 and CDR2: GTSNPN and SVGIG (reference sequence). Here the CDR3 reads CAWRRRGTNTEAFF. In nucleotides, the CDR3 is TGTGCCTGGAGGCGTCGGGGTACGAACACTGAAGCTTTCTTT.

This clone turned up a few times. The CDR3 reads CASKGGSYGYTF. In DNA, the CDR3 is TGTGCCAGCAAGGGGGGGTCCTATGGCTACACCTTC. The chain employs TRBV2 and TRBJ1-2; possibly TRBD1 for D (6 bases). CDR3 length: 12 amino acids. V was cut by 7 bases and J by 4 bases, with 10 bases left in between. The germline V gene encodes CDR1 SNHLY and CDR2 FYNNEI.

The rearrangement links TRBV6-5 to TRBJ1-2; possible D gene TRBD1, 6 bases. From germline, CDR1 is MNHEY and CDR2 SVGAGI. The CDR3 runs 12 residues. Between the trimmed V and J ends, which lost 1 base and 8 bases, there was a span of 8 bases. Written as DNA, the CDR3 is TGTGCCAGCAGTTACTGGGGGGGCGGCTACACCTTC. Protein: CASSYWGGGYTF.

The J gene is TRBJ1-1, the V gene TRBV5-6; maybe TRBD1 (5 bases). Germline loops: CDR1 SGHDT, CDR2 YYEEEE. The CDR3 has 17 amino acids. Trimming cost V 0 bases and J 2 bases, with 17 bases left between them. CDR3 loop: CASSLVSPVRENTEAFF. Written as DNA, the CDR3 is TGTGCCAGCAGCTTGGTAAGCCCCGTCAGGGAAAACACTGAAGCTTTCTTT.

The V gene is TRBV6-5, the J gene TRBJ1-2, with no clear D. With 5 bases removed from V and 7 bases from J, the gap between germline ends came to 14 bases. The CDR3 sequence is 13 residues long. The V gene's germline CDR1 is MNHEY and CDR2 SVGAGI. The CDR3 DNA reads as TGTGCCAGCAGTCTCCGGCGGGAGAGTGGCTACACCTTC. Translating gives CASSLRRESGYTF.

The V and J genes are TRBV11-2 and TRBJ2-2, with 8 nucleotides matching TRBD2. The CDR3 covers 17 residues. Trimming at V came to 3 bases and at J to 5 bases, leaving 11 bases not matched to a gene. Germline lookup yields CDR1 SGHAT and CDR2 FQNNGV. This chain's CDR3 is CASSFSSGRGATGELFF. CDR3 DNA: TGTGCCAGCAGCTTTTCAAGCGGGAGAGGGGCTACCGGGGAGCTGTTTTTT.

The chain employs TRBV12-5 and TRBJ1-1; 9 bases align to TRBD1. The trim removed 3 bases at V and 3 bases at J, leaving 2 bases unmatched. From germline, CDR1 is LGHNT and CDR2 FRNRAP. This CDR3 is built from 14 residues. The CDR3 is CASGFGTGHTEAFF. The CDR3, as DNA: TGTGCTAGTGGTTTTGGGACAGGGCACACTGAAGCTTTCTTT.

This clone occurred a few times. The chain carries TRBV28 and TRBJ2-7; 12 positions match TRBD1. There are 12 residues in the CDR3. V shed 7 bases and J 9 bases; nucleotides not matched to a gene: 4. Germline CDR1 MDHEN, CDR2 SYDVKM. This CDR3 reads CASKGQGASQYF. In DNA, the CDR3 is TGTGCCAGCAAGGGACAGGGGGCATCGCAGTACTTC.

Here the CDR3 reads CASSLPGNTIYF. The CDR3 region has the DNA TGTGCCAGCTCCCTCCCTGGAAACACCATATATTTT. This rearrangement joins TRBV18 to TRBJ1-3; D is unresolved. This CDR3 spans 12 amino acids. V was trimmed by 6 bases and J by 2 bases, leaving 5 bases between them. Germline V CDR1 and CDR2: KGHSH, LQKENI.

The CDR3 loop reads CASSQSTRYRGRMTSTEAFF. The CDR3 coding sequence is TGCGCCAGCAGTCAATCTACCCGCTACAGGGGGCGCATGACAAGCACTGAAGCTTTCTTT. The V and J genes are TRBV23-1 and TRBJ1-1; 9 nucleotides line up with TRBD1. TRBV23-1 is filed as an ORF, its function uncertain. The CDR3 loop spans 20 amino acids. The trim removed 0 bases at V and 4 bases at J, leaving 18 bases unmatched.